The 13 T cell receptor beta chains in this list originate from one sample, sequenced in a study of blood T cell repertoires in COVID-19. Sequenced by immunoSEQ multiplex PCR; TCRdb stores in-frame clones only, minus some. The data contain 64,000 or so clones, roughly 93% of them seen just once; the ten biggest clones take up 1.5% to 2%. Sequencing used peripheral blood. These receptors were collected from a human donor in a cohort sampled during active COVID-19.

This clone was observed a few times. The chain uses TRBV5-4 and TRBJ1-4; D is uncertain. This CDR3 is 13 amino acids long. Trimming cost V 2 bases and J 8 bases, with 10 bases left between them. CDR1 is SGHNT and CDR2 is YYREEE in the germline V gene (reference sequence). CDR3 in amino acids: CASSLENSEKLFF. The CDR3 DNA reads TGTGCCAGCAGCTTAGAGAATTCGGAAAAACTGTTTTTT.

V gene TRBV7-9 combines with J gene TRBJ2-5; a possible D gene is TRBD1 (6 bases). The CDR3 sequence is 14 residues long. V lost 4 bases and J 1 base, leaving 10 bases between the germline ends. Germline V gene lookup returns CDR1 SEHNR and CDR2 FQNEAQ (reference sequence). In nucleotides, the CDR3 is TGTGCCAGCAGCTGGGACAACCGCCAAGAGACCCAGTACTTC. It translates to CASSWDNRQETQYF.

The chain is built from TRBV29-1 and TRBJ2-5, with a tentative D call TRBD1 (5 bases). This CDR3 region has 12 residues. Germline CDR1 and CDR2: SQVTM and ANQGSEA. Between the trimmed V and J ends, which lost 3 bases and 2 bases, there was a span of 7 bases. CDR3 amino acids: CSVDPGQETQYF. The CDR3 DNA reads TGCAGCGTTGATCCAGGGCAAGAGACCCAGTACTTC. The full variable domain, its missing parts supplied by reference TRBV29-1 and TRBJ2-5, is SAVISQKPSRDICQRGTSLTIQCQVDSQVTMMFWYRQQPGQSLTLIATANQGSEATYESGFVIDKFPISRPNLTFSTLTVSNMSPEDSSIYLCSVDPGQETQYFGPGTRLLVL.

The chain has TRBV18 and TRBJ2-7; 9 bases are shared with TRBD1. CDR3 size: 15 residues. The germline V gene has CDR1 KGHSH and CDR2 LQKENI. Trimming cost V 4 bases and J 2 bases; bases outside gene matches: 6. CDR3 region: CASSLRDRDTYEQYF. The CDR3, as DNA: TGTGCCAGCTCACTCCGGGACAGGGATACCTACGAGCAGTACTTC.

This clone was seen a few times. The V call is TRBV5-1, the J call TRBJ2-2; TRBD2 agrees at 7 bases. V dropped 0 bases and J dropped 5; count of bases not matched to a gene: 13. Looked up from germline, CDR1 is SGHRS and CDR2 is YFSETQ. CDR3 length: 18 amino acids. The CDR3 DNA sequence: TGCGCCAGCAGCTTGGCCGAGCTAGCGGAACCTCCAACCGGGGAGCTGTTTTTT. As protein: CASSLAELAEPPTGELFF.

This rearrangement joins TRBV15 to TRBJ1-5; TRBD1 agrees at 8 bases. Germline loops: CDR1 LNHNV, CDR2 YYDKDF (reference sequence). This CDR3 has 15 residues. V shed 5 bases and J 6 bases; nucleotides not matched to a gene: 9. CDR3 nucleotides: TGTGCCACCAGCCCAGACAGGGGTCTTGGTCAGCCCCAGCATTTT. It translates to CATSPDRGLGQPQHF. Complete variable domain (other parts from reference TRBV15 and TRBJ1-5): DAMVIQNPRYQVTQFGKPVTLSCSQTLNHNVMYWYQQKSSQAPKLLFHYYDKDFNNEADTPDNFQSRRPNTSFCFLDIRSPGLGDTAMYLCATSPDRGLGQPQHFGDGTRLSIL.

The chain couples TRBV4-1 to TRBJ2-2; TRBD1 agrees at 7 bases. Germline V gives CDR1 MGHRA, CDR2 YSYEKL. The trim removed 2 bases at V and 4 bases at J, leaving 16 bases unmatched. The CDR3 contains 19 residues. CDR3 nucleotides: TGCGCCAGCAGCCAATCACCCTACAGACAGGGCCCAATCACCGGGGAGCTGTTTTTT. The encoded protein is CASSQSPYRQGPITGELFF.

In its sample, this clone was seen once. This rearrangement joins TRBV5-6 to TRBJ1-2; possible D gene TRBD1, 5 bases. CDR1 and CDR2 (germline): SGHDT, YYEEEE. The length of the CDR3 is 16 residues. V was clipped by 3 bases and J by 4 bases, with 19 bases between them. CDR3 nucleotides: TGTGCCAGCAGCTCGCCCCCAGGGTTGATTCCCTATGGCTACACCTTC. It is translated as CASSSPPGLIPYGYTF.

This clone was seen just once. V and J are TRBV7-3 and TRBJ2-5; maybe TRBD2 (7 bases). CDR1 and CDR2 (germline): SGHTA, FQGTGA. The V and J ends lost 1 base and 5 bases respectively, with 17 bases between them. This CDR3 comprises 16 residues. CDR3 amino acids: CASSLMGGGLGETQYF. CDR3 nucleotides: TGTGCCAGCAGCTTAATGGGCGGGGGCCTGGGGGAGACCCAGTACTTC.

The rearrangement links TRBV7-8 to TRBJ1-5; tentative D call: TRBD1 (5 bases). The germline V gene has CDR1 SGHVS and CDR2 FQNEAQ. Deletions cut 1 base from V and 7 bases from J, with 14 bases between. CDR3 size: 15 residues. CDR3 protein: CASSLVVSGDQPQHF. The CDR3 bases are TGTGCCAGCAGCTTAGTAGTGTCGGGGGACCAGCCCCAGCATTTT.

V usage is TRBV7-2 and J usage is TRBJ1-1; D remains ambiguous. Germline V gene sequence: CDR1 SGHTA, CDR2 FQGNSA. The CDR3 length is 15 residues. V lost 0 bases to trimming and J lost 0 bases, with 8 bases between them. This CDR3 reads CASSLAQTVNTEAFF. CDR3 nucleotide sequence: TGTGCCAGCAGCTTAGCCCAAACAGTGAACACTGAAGCTTTCTTT. The whole variable domain, filled in from reference TRBV7-2 and TRBJ1-1, reads GAGVSQSPSNKVTEKGKDVELRCDPISGHTALYWYRQSLGQGLEFLIYFQGNSAPDKSGLPSDRFSAERTGGSVSTLTIQRTQQEDSAVYLCASSLAQTVNTEAFFGQGTRLTVV.

The chain combines TRBV29-1 with TRBJ2-1, with D perhaps TRBD2 (6 bases). Trimming shortened V by 6 bases and J by 3 bases, and 9 bases separated the two germline ends. Germline CDR1 SQVTM, CDR2 ANQGSEA. The CDR3 loop spans 12 amino acids. As DNA, the CDR3 is TGCAGCGTCAGACTAGGCTACAATGAGCAGTTCTTC. Translating gives CSVRLGYNEQFF.

This chain joins TRBV29-1 and TRBJ1-1; no firm D call. The CDR3 sequence is 15 residues long. Germline loops: CDR1 SQVTM, CDR2 ANQGSEA. V was shortened by 7 bases and J by 3 bases, with 21 bases between the two germline ends. The CDR3 nucleotides read TGCAGCGCCCCCGGGAAAGGCCGGCAGGACACTGAAGCTTTCTTT. Translating it yields CSAPGKGRQDTEAFF.